This T cell receptor beta chain was recorded in a study of siplizumab effects on memory and regulatory T cells. A word on this clone: Its antigen is currently unknown.

The study, taken as a whole, reports: A naive or memory phenotype could not be assigned to roughly 80-97% of the proliferating CD4+ or CD8+ clones. Memory cells seemed less diverse than naive T cells, which seemed major alloresponse contributors. Siplizumab conditions gave an average of approximately 71% Treg-derived mappable alloreactive CD4+ clones, versus 25% to 30% for controls.

The method was immunoSEQ multiplex PCR; TCRdb's version includes in-frame clones alone and lacks a portion of them. The sample includes approximately 100,000 clones, roughly 94% seen only once; the top ten take roughly 0.78%. CDR3 length: 16 amino acids. V shed 6 bases and J shed 3 bases, with 21 bases lying between them. The germline CDR1 and CDR2 sequences are MNHEY and SMNVEV (reference sequence). The J gene is TRBJ2-7, the V gene TRBV27, with D perhaps TRBD1 (6 bases). This sequence originates from a human donor in good health. The sequenced sample was Tregs sorted from blood. DNA for the CDR3: TGTGCCAGCAGGATAACAGGGTCTAACTTTATCTACGAGCAGTACTTC. This gives the protein CASRITGSNFIYEQYF.